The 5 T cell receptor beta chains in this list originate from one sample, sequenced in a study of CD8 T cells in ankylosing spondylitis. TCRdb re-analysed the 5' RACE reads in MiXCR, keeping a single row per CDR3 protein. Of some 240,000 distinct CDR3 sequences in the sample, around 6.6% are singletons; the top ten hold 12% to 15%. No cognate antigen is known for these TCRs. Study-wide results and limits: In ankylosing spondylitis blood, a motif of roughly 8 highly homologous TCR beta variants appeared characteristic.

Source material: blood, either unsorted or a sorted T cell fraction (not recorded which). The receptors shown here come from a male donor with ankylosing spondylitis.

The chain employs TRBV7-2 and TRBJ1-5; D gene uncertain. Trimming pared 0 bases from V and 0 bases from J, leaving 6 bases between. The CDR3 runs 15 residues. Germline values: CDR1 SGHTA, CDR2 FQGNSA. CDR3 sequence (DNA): TGTGCCAGCAGCTTAGCCTTCTATAGCAATCAGCCCCAGCATTTT. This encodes CASSLAFYSNQPQHF.

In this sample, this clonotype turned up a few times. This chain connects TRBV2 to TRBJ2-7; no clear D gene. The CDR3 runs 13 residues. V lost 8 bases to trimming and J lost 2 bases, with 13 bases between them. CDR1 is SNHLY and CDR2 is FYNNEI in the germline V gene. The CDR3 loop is CASRTAGAYEQYF. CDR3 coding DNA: TGTGCCAGCCGCACAGCTGGAGCCTACGAGCAGTACTTC.

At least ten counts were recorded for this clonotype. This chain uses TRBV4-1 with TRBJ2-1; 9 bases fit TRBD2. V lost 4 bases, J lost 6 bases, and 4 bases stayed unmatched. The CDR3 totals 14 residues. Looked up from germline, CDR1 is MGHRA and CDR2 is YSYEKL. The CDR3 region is CASSLAGGINEQFF. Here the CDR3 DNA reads TGCGCCAGCAGCCTGGCGGGAGGGATCAATGAGCAGTTCTTC.

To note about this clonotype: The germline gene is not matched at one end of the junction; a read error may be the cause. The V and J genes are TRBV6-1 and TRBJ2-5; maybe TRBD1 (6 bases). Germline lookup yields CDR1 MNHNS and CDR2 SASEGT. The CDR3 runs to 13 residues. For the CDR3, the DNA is TGTGCCAGCAGCACCGGGACAACGTACGGATTAAAGTTC. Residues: CASSTGTTYGLKF.

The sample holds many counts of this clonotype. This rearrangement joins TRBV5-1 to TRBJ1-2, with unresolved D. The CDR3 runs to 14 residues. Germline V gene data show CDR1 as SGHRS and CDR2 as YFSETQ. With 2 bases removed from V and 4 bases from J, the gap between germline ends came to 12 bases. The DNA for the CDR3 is TGCGCCAGCAGCTTAACGGCCTCGTTCTATGGCTACACCTTC. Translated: CASSLTASFYGYTF.